This T cell receptor (beta chain) was documented in a study of low-dose radiotherapy and immunotherapy resistance in tumors. Study context: Cohort 1 patients were irradiated with 0.5 Gy fractions every 2 weeks to 6.5 Gy total. For four cycles from cycle 1 day 1, patients took 300 mg oral aspirin daily.

The time point is: after trial treatment. Treatment: LDRT plus nivolumab, ipilimumab, low-dose cyclophosphamide and aspirin (RACIN trial). Nivolumab, ipilimumab, aspirin, low-dose cyclophosphamide and low-dose radiotherapy were given to donors. TRAV- and TRBV-specific primers, spanning alpha and beta chains, primed first-strand cDNA. A 20-cycle PCR with a constant-region primer and V-primer adapter amplified TCRs. TCRdb analysed the reads with MiXCR anew, one entry per CDR3 protein. The table has approximately 91,000 distinct CDR3 sequences, 20% to 25% seen once. Ten or more counts support this clonotype. The CDR3 extends over 15 amino acids. The V end lost 2 bases, the J end lost 1 base, and 11 bases lay between the germline ends.

The sequence was obtained from a female donor with ovarian cancer. The V and J genes are TRBV12-3 or TRBV12-4 and TRBJ1-1; weak D call: TRBD1 (5 bases). The input for sequencing was PBMCs, taken after low-dose radiotherapy plus immunotherapy. The DNA of the CDR3 is TGTGCCAGCAGTTTAACTGGGGCCGGGAACACTGAAGCTTTCTTT. This codes for CASSLTGAGNTEAFF.